This T cell receptor (beta chain) comes out of a study of blood T cells in healthy people across ages. CDR1 and CDR2 (germline): MNHNY, SVGAGI (reference sequence). V was cut by 7 bases and J by 0 bases, with 10 bases left in between. CDR3 length: 15 residues. Total RNA extracted from each sample amounted to at least 5 micrograms. This clonotype occurred many times. PCR was performed a second time for about 7 to 11 cycles using a sample-barcoded 5' primer and a J-beta primer mix. TCRdb re-called the 5' RACE reads with MiXCR, one entry per CDR3 protein. The sample lists 1.6 million or so distinct CDR3 sequences, almost 35% occurring once.

The sequenced sample was blood. The V gene is TRBV6-6, the J gene TRBJ1-6; no definite D call. The source is a woman in her 30s in good health. The CDR3 DNA follows: TGTGCCAGCACCTTGGACGGCTCCTATAATTCACCCCTCCACTTT. Its translation is CASTLDGSYNSPLHF.